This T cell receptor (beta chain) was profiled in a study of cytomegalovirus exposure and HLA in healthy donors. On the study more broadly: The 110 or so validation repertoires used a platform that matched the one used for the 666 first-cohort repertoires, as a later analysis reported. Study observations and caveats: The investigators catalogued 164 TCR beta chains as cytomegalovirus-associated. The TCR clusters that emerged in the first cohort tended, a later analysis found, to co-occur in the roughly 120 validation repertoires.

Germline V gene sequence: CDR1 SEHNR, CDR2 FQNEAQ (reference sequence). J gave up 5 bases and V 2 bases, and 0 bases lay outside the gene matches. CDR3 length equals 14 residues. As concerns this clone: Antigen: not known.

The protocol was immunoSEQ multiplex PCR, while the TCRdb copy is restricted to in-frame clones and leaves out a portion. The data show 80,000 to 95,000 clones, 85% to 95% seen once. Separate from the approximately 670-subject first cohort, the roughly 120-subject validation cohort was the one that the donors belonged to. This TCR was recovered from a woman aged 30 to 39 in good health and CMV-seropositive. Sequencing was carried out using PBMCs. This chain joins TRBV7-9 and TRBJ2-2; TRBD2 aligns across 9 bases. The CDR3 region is CASSLSGRTGELFF. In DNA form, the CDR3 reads TGTGCCAGCAGCTTAAGCGGGAGGACCGGGGAGCTGTTTTTT.